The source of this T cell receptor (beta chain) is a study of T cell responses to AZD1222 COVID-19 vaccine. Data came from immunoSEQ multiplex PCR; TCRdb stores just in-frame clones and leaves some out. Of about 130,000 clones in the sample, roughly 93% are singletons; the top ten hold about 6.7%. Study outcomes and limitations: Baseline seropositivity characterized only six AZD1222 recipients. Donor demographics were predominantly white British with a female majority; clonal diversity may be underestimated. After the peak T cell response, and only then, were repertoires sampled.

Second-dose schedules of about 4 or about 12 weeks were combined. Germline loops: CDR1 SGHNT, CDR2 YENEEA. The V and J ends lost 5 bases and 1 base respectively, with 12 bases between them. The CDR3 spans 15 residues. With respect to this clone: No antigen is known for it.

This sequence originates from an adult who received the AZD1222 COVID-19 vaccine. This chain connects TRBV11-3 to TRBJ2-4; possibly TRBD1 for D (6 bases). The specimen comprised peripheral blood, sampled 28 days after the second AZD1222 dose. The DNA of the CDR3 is TGTGCCAGCAGCGCAACAACAGGGGCCAAAAACATTCAGTACTTC. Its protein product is CASSATTGAKNIQYF.